The clone carrying this TCR beta chain has at least ten counts. This entry belongs to a study of low-dose radiotherapy and immunotherapy resistance in tumors. Across the study: Members of Cohort 2 were treated with 1 Gy per fraction every two weeks; their total was 13 Gy over 26 weeks. The patients were given nivolumab 240 mg every two weeks and ipilimumab 1 mg/kg every six weeks, through an intravenous route. Dosing of intravenous cyclophosphamide at 200 mg/m2 occurred every two weeks and took place one day prior to radiation and immunotherapy.

Time point specified: before trial treatment. A constant-region primer paired with the V-primer adapter amplified TCRs over about 20 PCR cycles. TCRdb fed the reads into MiXCR, producing one record per CDR3 protein. The profile covers about 50,000 distinct CDR3 sequences, with 12% appearing a single time and 6.2% taken by the ten largest. The CDR3 runs 17 residues. Trimming pared 2 bases from V and 5 bases from J, leaving 19 bases between. CDR1 is SGHVS, CDR2 FQNEAQ, per germline. This chain joins TRBV7-8 and TRBJ1-5; tentative D call: TRBD1 (6 bases). This receptor was taken from a female donor with ovarian cancer. The sample consisted of PBMCs, taken before treatment. The CDR3 DNA reads as TGTGCCAGCAGCTTACGGGGGGGCAGGGGCGGTTATCAGCCCCAGCATTTT. Protein product: CASSLRGGRGGYQPQHF.